The clone carrying this T cell receptor (beta chain) was seen a single time. What it binds is not known. The data were obtained in a study of shared clonotypes between healthy human individuals. Study-wide findings and caveats: Clonotypes shared by all four sorted-subset donors had higher generation probabilities than non-shared clonotypes.

Sequencing was performed with immunoSEQ multiplex PCR; in TCRdb, only in-frame clones are kept and a portion is missing. The sample consists of 400,000 to 600,000 clones, roughly 95% of them appearing once. Germline V lookup: CDR1 SGHVS, CDR2 FQNEAQ. V dropped 1 base and J dropped 5; count of bases not matched to a gene: 7. This CDR3 comprises 15 residues. Sequencing was performed on naive CD4+ T cells sorted from blood. Subset given: CD45RA+ positively selected. The sequence was collected from a young woman in good health. The genes are TRBV7-8 and TRBJ2-5; the match to TRBD1 covers 7 bases. The CDR3 bases are TGTGCCAGCAGCTTAGAGGGACAGCGTCCGGAGACCCAGTACTTC. Residues: CASSLEGQRPETQYF.